This TCR beta chain derives from a study of shared T cell receptors in the human thymus. Losses at the gene ends were 4 bases for V and 6 bases for J; bases not matched to a gene: 12. Looked up from germline, CDR1 is SGHDT and CDR2 is YYEEEE. The CDR3 totals 19 residues. As concerns this clone: Other DNA sequences in the sample encode the same CDR3.

The protocol was immunoSEQ multiplex PCR, while the TCRdb copy is restricted to in-frame clones and leaves out a portion. The repertoire holds hundreds of thousands of clones, with around 87% as singletons. The same specimen was also included in a second study, on human thymus T cells. That paper adds: Corrective heart surgery yielded the resections from which the thymus tissue came. Both thymic and peripheral blood repertoires showed apparently biased V and J usage. Thymic TCR repertoires of unrelated people reportedly overlapped highly.

This chain joins TRBV5-6 and TRBJ2-6, with 14 bases identical to TRBD2. The sequenced sample consisted of thymocytes. This clonotype was obtained from a boy under two years old with a congenital heart defect. The CDR3 DNA reads TGTGCCAGCAGCGCTAGACTAGCGGGAGGGCCTCAGGTGGCCAACGTCCTGACTTTC. Translating gives CASSARLAGGPQVANVLTF.